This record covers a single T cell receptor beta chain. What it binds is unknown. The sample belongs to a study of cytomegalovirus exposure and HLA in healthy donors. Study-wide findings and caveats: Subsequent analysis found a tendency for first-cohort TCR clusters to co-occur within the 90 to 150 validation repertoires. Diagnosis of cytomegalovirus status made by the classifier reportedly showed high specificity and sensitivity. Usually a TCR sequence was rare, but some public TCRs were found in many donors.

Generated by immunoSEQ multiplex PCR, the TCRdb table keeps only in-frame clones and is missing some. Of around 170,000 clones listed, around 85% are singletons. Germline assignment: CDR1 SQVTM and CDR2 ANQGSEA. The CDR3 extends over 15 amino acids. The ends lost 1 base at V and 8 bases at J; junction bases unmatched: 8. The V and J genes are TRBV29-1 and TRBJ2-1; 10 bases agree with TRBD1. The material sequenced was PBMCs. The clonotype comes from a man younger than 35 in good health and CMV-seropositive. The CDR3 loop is CSVEGVRDRGYEQFF. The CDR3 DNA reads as TGCAGCGTTGAAGGGGTCCGGGACAGGGGTTATGAGCAGTTCTTC.